A selection of T cell receptor beta chains follows, all from one sample in a study of cytomegalovirus exposure and HLA in healthy donors. The protocol was immunoSEQ multiplex PCR, while the TCRdb copy is restricted to in-frame clones and leaves out a portion. The sample consists of 130,000 or so clones, around 8.5% of them appearing once. Sequenced: PBMCs. Receptors were obtained from a man aged 35-49 years in good health and CMV-seronegative. The CDR3 runs from the conserved cysteine through the conserved F or W. Each record gives: CDR3 protein, CDR3 DNA, clone size, V gene, D gene, J gene. D genes are given only for firm matches. Clone sizes are given selectively: once, few, many, or a class where the clone is expanded.

CDR3: CAWSVDRVDSTDTQYF
DNA: TGTGCCTGGAGTGTAGACCGGGTTGACAGCACAGATACGCAGTATTTT
size: few
V: TRBV30
D: NA
J: TRBJ2-3

CDR3: CAISLTGDAYEQYF
DNA: TGTGCCATCAGCTTGACAGGGGATGCCTACGAGCAGTACTTC
size: NA
V: TRBV10-3
D: TRBD1
J: TRBJ2-7

CDR3: CASSYFGKGTYEQYF
DNA: TGTGCCAGCAGTTACTTCGGAAAGGGGACCTACGAGCAGTACTTC
size: few
V: TRBV6-5
D: NA
J: TRBJ2-7

CDR3: CASSPWRASTDTQYF
DNA: TGCGCCAGCAGTCCGTGGAGAGCCTCCACAGATACGCAGTATTTT
size: few
V: TRBV4-1
D: NA
J: TRBJ2-3

CDR3: CATSRGAGDNTGELFF
DNA: TGTGCCACCAGCAGAGGGGCGGGGGATAACACCGGGGAGCTGTTTTTT
size: few
V: TRBV15
D: TRBD2
J: TRBJ2-2

CDR3: CASSETTGGVPHEQYF
DNA: TGCGCCAGCAGCGAAACGACAGGGGGCGTCCCCCACGAGCAGTACTTC
size: NA
V: TRBV5-1
D: TRBD1
J: TRBJ2-7

CDR3: CSVLKLRDRAYEQYF
DNA: TGCAGCGTATTAAAGCTCCGGGACAGGGCCTACGAGCAGTACTTC
size: NA
V: TRBV29-1
D: TRBD1
J: TRBJ2-7

CDR3: CASSVGIRGLSTEAFF
DNA: TGTGCCAGCAGCGTAGGCATCAGGGGGCTAAGTACTGAAGCTTTCTTT
size: NA
V: TRBV9
D: TRBD1
J: TRBJ1-1

CDR3: CASSARQNYEQYF
DNA: TGTGCCAGCAGTGCTAGACAGAACTACGAGCAGTACTTC
size: NA
V: TRBV6-1
D: NA
J: TRBJ2-7

CDR3: CASSPQGQNTGELFF
DNA: TGTGCCAGCTCACCCCAGGGACAGAACACCGGGGAGCTGTTTTTT
size: few
V: TRBV18
D: NA
J: TRBJ2-2

CDR3: CASSPGTVYEQYF
DNA: TGTGCCAGCAGCCCTGGGACAGTTTACGAGCAGTACTTC
size: NA
V: TRBV7-9
D: TRBD1
J: TRBJ2-7

CDR3: CASSEGGVWDQPQHF
DNA: TGCGCCAGCAGTGAGGGGGGGGTATGGGATCAGCCCCAGCATTTT
size: few
V: TRBV10-2
D: NA
J: TRBJ1-5

CDR3: CASSLEGDSTDTQYF
DNA: TGTGCCAGCAGCTTAGAAGGGGATAGCACAGATACGCAGTATTTT
size: NA
V: TRBV7-2
D: NA
J: TRBJ2-3

CDR3: CASSGTGKRYGYTF
DNA: TGTGCCAGCAGTGGGACAGGGAAACGCTATGGCTACACCTTC
size: few
V: TRBV6-1
D: TRBD1
J: TRBJ1-2

CDR3: CASSQVAFYGYTF
DNA: TGTGCCAGCAGCCAAGTGGCCTTCTATGGCTACACCTTC
size: few
V: TRBV4-2
D: NA
J: TRBJ1-2

CDR3: CASSPGDTEAFF
DNA: TGTGCCAGCAGCCCCGGGGACACTGAAGCTTTCTTT
size: NA
V: TRBV7-9
D: NA
J: TRBJ1-1

CDR3: CASSLGPGYGYTF
DNA: TGCGCCAGCAGCTTGGGCCCGGGATATGGCTACACCTTC
size: few
V: TRBV5-1
D: NA
J: TRBJ1-2

CDR3: CASSRTGGGGAFF
DNA: TGTGCCAGCAGCCGGACAGGGGGAGGGGGGGCTTTCTTT
size: NA
V: TRBV11-2
D: TRBD1
J: TRBJ1-1

CDR3: CASSIGGRGAYNEQFF
DNA: TGTGCCAGTAGTATAGGCGGGCGGGGGGCCTACAATGAGCAGTTCTTC
size: NA
V: TRBV19
D: TRBD2
J: TRBJ2-1

CDR3: CASSLDGGLSYNEQFF
DNA: TGCGCCAGCAGCTTGGACGGAGGACTCTCCTACAATGAGCAGTTCTTC
size: few
V: TRBV5-1
D: NA
J: TRBJ2-1

CDR3: CASNPWGAGELFF
DNA: TGTGCCAGCAACCCGTGGGGAGCCGGGGAGCTGTTTTTT
size: few
V: TRBV9
D: NA
J: TRBJ2-2

CDR3: CASWDRETYWGYTF
DNA: TGTGCCAGCTGGGACAGGGAAACCTATTGGGGCTACACCTTC
size: NA
V: TRBV6-1
D: TRBD1
J: TRBJ1-2

CDR3: CASFPGLAGTYEQYF
DNA: TGTGCCAGCTTCCCGGGACTAGCGGGGACCTACGAGCAGTACTTC
size: few
V: TRBV5-8
D: TRBD2
J: TRBJ2-7

CDR3: CASSPQRDGGTEAFF
DNA: TGCGCCAGCAGCCCCCAGAGGGACGGGGGCACTGAAGCTTTCTTT
size: NA
V: TRBV5-1
D: NA
J: TRBJ1-1

CDR3: CASSLGLAGLQGETQYF
DNA: TGTGCCAGCAGCTTAGGACTAGCGGGTCTACAGGGAGAGACCCAGTACTTC
size: few
V: TRBV7-2
D: TRBD2
J: TRBJ2-5

CDR3: CASRTSGGVETQYF
DNA: TGTGCCAGTCGGACTAGCGGGGGGGTCGAGACCCAGTACTTC
size: few
V: TRBV27
D: TRBD2
J: TRBJ2-5

CDR3: CAISESTDSSPEQYF
DNA: TGTGCCATCAGTGAGTCAACGGACAGCTCCCCAGAGCAGTACTTC
size: NA
V: TRBV10-3
D: NA
J: TRBJ2-7

CDR3: CASSPGTSAGELFF
DNA: TGTGCCAGCAGCCCAGGGACTAGTGCCGGGGAGCTGTTTTTT
size: few
V: TRBV7-7
D: TRBD2
J: TRBJ2-2

CDR3: CASSLELAGATDTQYF
DNA: TGCGCCAGCAGCTTGGAACTAGCGGGGGCCACAGATACGCAGTATTTT
size: few
V: TRBV5-1
D: TRBD2
J: TRBJ2-3

CDR3: CASTQAGIETQYF
DNA: TGTGCCAGCACCCAGGCAGGGATCGAGACCCAGTACTTC
size: few
V: TRBV11-2
D: NA
J: TRBJ2-5

CDR3: CASGFPGQTTDTQYF
DNA: TGTGCTAGTGGTTTCCCGGGACAGACCACAGATACGCAGTATTTT
size: few
V: TRBV12-5
D: TRBD1
J: TRBJ2-3

CDR3: CASSPGHQETQYF
DNA: TGCGCCAGCAGTCCCGGACATCAAGAGACCCAGTACTTC
size: NA
V: TRBV10-1
D: NA
J: TRBJ2-5

CDR3: CASSPPGLPYNEQFF
DNA: TGTGCCAGCAGCCCGCCGGGACTACCTTACAATGAGCAGTTCTTC
size: NA
V: TRBV7-9
D: TRBD2
J: TRBJ2-1

CDR3: CASSAGVHQPQHF
DNA: TGTGCCAGCAGCGCAGGGGTCCATCAGCCCCAGCATTTT
size: few
V: TRBV6-5
D: NA
J: TRBJ1-5

CDR3: CASSVLATSTDTQYF
DNA: TGTGCCAGCAGCGTCTTGGCGACTAGCACAGATACGCAGTATTTT
size: few
V: TRBV2
D: NA
J: TRBJ2-3

CDR3: CASSLLPGGGGNTIYF
DNA: TGCGCCAGCAGCTTGCTCCCAGGTGGAGGTGGAAACACCATATATTTT
size: few
V: TRBV5-1
D: NA
J: TRBJ1-3

CDR3: CASSSDRVTDTQYF
DNA: TGTGCCAGCAGCTCGGACAGGGTCACAGATACGCAGTATTTT
size: few
V: TRBV5-4
D: TRBD1
J: TRBJ2-3

CDR3: CASSSNGRETQYF
DNA: TGCGCCAGCAGCTCAAATGGGAGGGAGACCCAGTACTTC
size: NA
V: TRBV4-1
D: NA
J: TRBJ2-5

CDR3: CASGGGPQETQYF
DNA: TGCGCCAGCGGGGGGGGGCCTCAAGAGACCCAGTACTTC
size: few
V: TRBV5-1
D: NA
J: TRBJ2-5

CDR3: CASSPPGATYNEQFF
DNA: TGCGCCAGCAGCCCTCCGGGAGCTACCTACAATGAGCAGTTCTTC
size: few
V: TRBV5-1
D: NA
J: TRBJ2-1

CDR3: CASSVPGVRTEAFF
DNA: TGTGCCAGCAGTGTCCCGGGGGTGCGCACTGAAGCTTTCTTT
size: NA
V: TRBV6-6
D: NA
J: TRBJ1-1

CDR3: CASSLALSYEQYF
DNA: TGTGCCAGCAGCTTAGCGCTGAGCTACGAGCAGTACTTC
size: NA
V: TRBV7-2
D: NA
J: TRBJ2-7

CDR3: CASSEVAGQGVNQPQHF
DNA: TGTGCCAGCAGTGAAGTAGCGGGACAGGGGGTCAATCAGCCCCAGCATTTT
size: NA
V: TRBV6-1
D: TRBD1
J: TRBJ1-5

CDR3: CASSFSDEQFF
DNA: TGTGCCAGCAGTTTCAGCGATGAGCAGTTCTTC
size: few
V: TRBV6-5
D: NA
J: TRBJ2-1

CDR3: CASSPRGLAGTDTQYF
DNA: TGTGCCAGCAGCCCCCGGGGACTAGCGGGGACAGATACGCAGTATTTT
size: NA
V: TRBV9
D: TRBD2
J: TRBJ2-3

CDR3: CAISRTSGEETQYF
DNA: TGTGCCATCAGCCGGACTAGCGGAGAAGAGACCCAGTACTTC
size: NA
V: TRBV10-3
D: TRBD2
J: TRBJ2-5

CDR3: CASSSRGLRTDTQYF
DNA: TGCGCCAGCAGCTCGCGGGGTCTTCGCACAGATACGCAGTATTTT
size: few
V: TRBV5-1
D: NA
J: TRBJ2-3

CDR3: CASSLSGTGLDTQYF
DNA: TGTGCCAGCAGCCTGAGCGGGACAGGGCTAGATACGCAGTATTTT
size: few
V: TRBV7-9
D: TRBD1
J: TRBJ2-3

CDR3: CASSIDSRQADNQPQHF
DNA: TGTGCCAGTAGTATAGATAGTCGGCAGGCTGACAATCAGCCCCAGCATTTT
size: NA
V: TRBV19
D: NA
J: TRBJ1-5

CDR3: CASSGDWGREQFF
DNA: TGTGCCAGCAGCGGGGACTGGGGACGGGAGCAGTTCTTC
size: NA
V: TRBV28
D: NA
J: TRBJ2-1

CDR3: CASMAGDYEQYF
DNA: TGTGCCAGCATGGCGGGGGACTACGAGCAGTACTTC
size: few
V: TRBV2
D: TRBD2
J: TRBJ2-7

CDR3: CASSEWTVKDTQYF
DNA: TGTGCCAGCAGTGAGTGGACAGTTAAAGATACGCAGTATTTT
size: few
V: TRBV6-1
D: NA
J: TRBJ2-3

CDR3: CASSQDRGGWQPQHF
DNA: TGCGCCAGCAGCCAAGATCGCGGGGGTTGGCAGCCCCAGCATTTT
size: NA
V: TRBV4-3
D: NA
J: TRBJ1-5

CDR3: CASSPQRGSGYTF
DNA: TGCGCCAGCAGCCCCCAAAGGGGGTCCGGCTACACCTTC
size: few
V: TRBV5-1
D: NA
J: TRBJ1-2

CDR3: CASSAAPLQGRSYEQYF
DNA: TGTGCCAGCTCTGCTGCTCCCTTACAGGGGAGGTCCTACGAGCAGTACTTC
size: few
V: TRBV25-1
D: NA
J: TRBJ2-7

CDR3: CASSKRQGRYSNQPQHF
DNA: TGTGCCAGCAGCAAGCGACAGGGTCGTTATAGCAATCAGCCCCAGCATTTT
size: few
V: TRBV7-4
D: TRBD1
J: TRBJ1-5

CDR3: CASSVGEGGRFSGANVLTF
DNA: TGTGCCAGCAGCGTAGGTGAGGGAGGGAGATTCTCTGGGGCCAACGTCCTGACTTTC
size: few
V: TRBV9
D: TRBD2
J: TRBJ2-6